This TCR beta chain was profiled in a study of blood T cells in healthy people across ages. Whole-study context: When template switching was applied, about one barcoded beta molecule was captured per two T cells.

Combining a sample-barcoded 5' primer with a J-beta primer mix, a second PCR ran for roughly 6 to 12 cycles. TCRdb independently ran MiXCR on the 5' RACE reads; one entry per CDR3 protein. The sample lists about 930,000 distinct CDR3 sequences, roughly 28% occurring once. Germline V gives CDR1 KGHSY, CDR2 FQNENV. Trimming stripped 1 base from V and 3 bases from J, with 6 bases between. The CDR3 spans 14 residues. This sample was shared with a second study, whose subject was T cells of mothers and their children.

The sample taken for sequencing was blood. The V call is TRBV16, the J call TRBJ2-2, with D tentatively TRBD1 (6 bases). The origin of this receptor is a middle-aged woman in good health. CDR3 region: CASSQYRDTGELFF. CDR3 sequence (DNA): TGTGCCAGCAGCCAATACAGGGACACCGGGGAGCTGTTTTTT.